These 26 T cell receptor beta chains share one sample of origin, sequenced in a study of OX40 agonist ivuxolimab in advanced cancers. The protocol used for the library was the immunoSEQ multiplex PCR assay. The table comes from immuneACCESS by way of TCRdb, which keeps in-frame sequences with V and J called. Part of the clones is missing from these tables; in studies checked, under half for an unresolved V gene and the rest for unknown reasons. The sample table shows 98,000 or so clones, and more than 85% are seen once. About 0.8% of the sample is held by the ten biggest clonotypes. Sequenced here: CD4+ or CD8+ T cells sorted from blood, sampled in a trial of the OX40 agonist ivuxolimab. These receptors were obtained from an adult with an advanced solid tumor such as melanoma, head and neck, liver or kidney cancer.

The chain is built from TRBV10-3 and TRBJ2-3, with no clear D. CDR3 size: 11 residues. CDR1 and CDR2 (germline): ENHRY, SYGVKD. The V end lost 6 bases, the J end lost 3 bases, and 4 bases lay between the germline ends. The CDR3 spells CAIRATDTQYF. CDR3 bases: TGTGCCATCAGAGCGACAGATACGCAGTATTTT.

The V call is TRBV5-1, the J call TRBJ2-3; maybe TRBD2 (5 bases). Looked up from germline, CDR1 is SGHRS and CDR2 is YFSETQ. V lost 4 bases and J lost 5, with 8 bases in between. The CDR3 runs 12 residues. The CDR3 region is CASSLAGDTQYF. CDR3 sequence (DNA): TGCGCCAGCAGCCTCGCGGGAGATACGCAGTATTTT. Full variable domain (missing parts from reference TRBV5-1 and TRBJ2-3): KAGVTQTPRYLIKTRGQQVTLSCSPISGHRSVSWYQQTPGQGLQFLFEYFSETQRNKGNFPGRFSGRQFSNSRSEMNVSTLELGDSALYLCASSLAGDTQYFGPGTRLTVL.

The V gene is TRBV5-6, the J gene TRBJ1-1; a possible D gene is TRBD1 (5 bases). Germline V CDR1 and CDR2: SGHDT, YYEEEE. Trimming left V 3 bases short and J 8 bases short, with 8 bases between. CDR3 length: 11 residues. The CDR3, as DNA: TGTGCCAGCAGCTGGGGCGAGGAAGCTTTCTTT. This codes for CASSWGEEAFF.

This clone was counted at least ten times. The sample holds other DNA sequences that translate to the same CDR3. The CDR3 sequence: CASSFQGAGNQPQHF. The CDR3 bases are TGTGCCAGCAGTTTTCAGGGGGCAGGCAATCAGCCCCAGCATTTT. The chain uses TRBV27 and TRBJ1-5, with 8 bases matching TRBD1. CDR3 size: 15 residues. CDR1 and CDR2 from the germline V gene are MNHEY and SMNVEV (reference sequence). After removal of 3 bases from V and 2 bases from J, the junction contained 3 bases not matched to a gene.

CDR3 loop: CAISVQQETQYF. The DNA of the CDR3 is TGTGCCATCAGTGTACAGCAAGAGACCCAGTACTTC. The genes are TRBV10-3 and TRBJ2-5; D call uncertain. CDR1 is ENHRY and CDR2 is SYGVKD in the germline V gene. The CDR3 is 12 amino acids. V lost 4 bases and J lost 2, with 5 bases in between.

The rearrangement joins TRBV14 to TRBJ2-3; TRBD2 might be the D (5 bases). CDR1 is SGHDN, CDR2 FVKESK, per germline. The CDR3 spans 18 residues. The germline V and J ends were trimmed by 0 bases and 0 bases, with 16 bases remaining between them. CDR3 sequence reads: CASSQDRIVGASTDTQYF. CDR3 bases: TGTGCCAGCAGCCAAGACCGAATAGTGGGAGCTAGCACAGATACGCAGTATTTT.

This sequence joins TRBV18 and TRBJ2-1; 12 bases line up with TRBD2. CDR3 length equals 17 residues. Germline-derived CDR1 and CDR2 are KGHSH and LQKENI. V lost 3 bases and J lost 6; bases outside the gene matches: 9. The CDR3 protein is CASSPAPPGLAGNEQFF. The CDR3 DNA follows: TGTGCCAGCTCACCGGCCCCACCGGGACTAGCGGGCAATGAGCAGTTCTTC.

In DNA form, the CDR3 reads TGTGCCAGCTCAGCAGAGTATGAAGCTTTCTTT. Translation: CASSAEYEAFF. This chain joins TRBV18 and TRBJ1-1, with unresolved D. With 5 bases removed from V and 7 bases from J, the gap between germline ends came to 8 bases. CDR3 size: 11 residues. Germline assignment: CDR1 KGHSH and CDR2 LQKENI.

The CDR3 here is CASSVGAGMGIDTQYF. The CDR3, as DNA: TGTGCCAGCAGCGTAGGGGCGGGGATGGGGATCGATACGCAGTATTTT. The chain uses TRBV9 and TRBJ2-3; tentative D call: TRBD2 (6 bases). Germline V gene lookup returns CDR1 SGDLS and CDR2 YYNGEE. The CDR3 covers 16 residues. The V and J ends lost 0 bases and 6 bases respectively, with 17 bases between them. The variable domain in full, with the rest retrieved from reference TRBV9 and TRBJ2-3, is DSGVTQTPKHLITATGQRVTLRCSPRSGDLSVYWYQQSLDQGLQFLIQYYNGEERAKGNILERFSAQQFPDLHSELNLSSLELGDSALYFCASSVGAGMGIDTQYFGPGTRLTVL.

The chain carries TRBV2 and TRBJ2-2; D is unresolved. The CDR3 runs 15 residues. Germline CDR1 and CDR2: SNHLY and FYNNEI. With 2 bases removed from V and 7 bases from J, the gap between germline ends came to 14 bases. The CDR3 sequence is CASSERQSSVGELFF. For the CDR3, the DNA is TGTGCCAGCAGTGAACGGCAGAGTTCCGTCGGGGAGCTGTTTTTT.

The gene calls are TRBV23-1 and TRBJ1-1; D is unresolved. TRBV23-1 is recorded as an ORF, its role being uncertain. The CDR3 has 14 amino acids. V was cut by 10 bases and J by 1 base, with 16 bases left in between. CDR3 bases: TGCGCCACCCCCCTTAGGGCGAGGAACACTGAAGCTTTCTTT. It specifies CATPLRARNTEAFF.

The chain recombines TRBV29-1 with TRBJ2-1; TRBD2 might be the D (6 bases). V lost 4 bases and J lost 0, with 10 bases in between. The CDR3 length is 14 residues. Germline-derived CDR1 and CDR2 are SQVTM and ANQGSEA. For the CDR3, the DNA is TGCAGCGTTGCTCGGGGGAGCTCCTACAATGAGCAGTTCTTC. Amino acid sequence: CSVARGSSYNEQFF.

The V and J genes are TRBV2 and TRBJ1-6, with a weak D call TRBD1 (6 bases). Germline CDR1 SNHLY, CDR2 FYNNEI. Between the trimmed V and J ends, which lost 4 bases and 7 bases, there was a span of 14 bases. The CDR3 is 15 residues long. The CDR3 coding sequence is TGTGCCAGCAGTGGGGTAGGCAGGGGAAATTCACCCCTCCACTTT. Residues: CASSGVGRGNSPLHF.

The chain is built from TRBV19 and TRBJ1-6; TRBD1 aligns across 9 bases. The germline V gene encodes CDR1 LNHDA and CDR2 SQIVND (reference sequence). CDR3 length: 16 residues. The ends lost 9 bases at V and 2 bases at J; junction bases unmatched: 8. The CDR3, as DNA: TGTGCCAGCCGGACAGGGGACACCCCCTATAATTCACCCCTCCACTTT. It is translated as CASRTGDTPYNSPLHF.

The V call is TRBV19, the J call TRBJ1-5; no clear D gene. Trimming left V 7 bases short and J 0 bases short, with 7 bases between. The CDR3 consists of 13 residues. Germline V gene data show CDR1 as LNHDA and CDR2 as SQIVND (reference sequence). The CDR3 is CASKTASNQPQHF. Written as DNA, the CDR3 is TGTGCCAGTAAAACGGCTAGCAATCAGCCCCAGCATTTT.

The chain links TRBV6-6 to TRBJ2-1; D is undetermined. Per germline, CDR1 MNHNY and CDR2 SVGAGI (reference sequence). V shed 2 bases and J shed 8 bases, with 10 bases lying between them. The CDR3 sequence is 13 residues long. DNA of the CDR3: TGTGCCAGCAGTTACGCCCGGGCCGATGAGCAGTTCTTC. Translation: CASSYARADEQFF.

The chain carries TRBV6-5 and TRBJ1-5; D may be TRBD1 (6 bases). The CDR3 sequence is 13 residues long. The V and J ends lost 5 bases and 11 bases respectively, with 16 bases between them. The germline gives CDR1 MNHEY, CDR2 SVGAGI. The CDR3 nucleotides read TGTGCCAGCAGTAGACAGGACCGGGGGTCCCAGCATTTT. Residues: CASSRQDRGSQHF.

V is TRBV7-9 and J is TRBJ2-2, with D unclear. The CDR3 spans 15 residues. Trimming cost V 4 bases and J 4 bases, with 13 bases left between them. Germline loops: CDR1 SEHNR, CDR2 FQNEAQ (reference sequence). CDR3 DNA: TGTGCCAGCAGCTCTTATTCGGCCCCCACCGGGGAGCTGTTTTTT. Protein: CASSSYSAPTGELFF.

This clone was counted a single time. The J gene is TRBJ2-2, the V gene TRBV10-3; D gene ambiguous. V was shortened by 3 bases and J by 3 bases, with 14 bases between the two germline ends. Per germline, CDR1 ENHRY and CDR2 SYGVKD. The CDR3 totals 16 residues. For the CDR3, the DNA is TGTGCCATCAGTGATCTAGGCCGGCAAGACACCGGGGAGCTGTTTTTT. This encodes CAISDLGRQDTGELFF.

The chain recombines TRBV27 with TRBJ1-6; D not resolved. CDR1 and CDR2 (germline): MNHEY, SMNVEV (reference sequence). CDR3 length: 15 residues. The V and J ends lost 8 bases and 1 base respectively, with 12 bases between them. The DNA for the CDR3 is TGTGCCAGCGGTCCCCTTGAATCCTATAATTCACCCCTCCACTTT. It translates to CASGPLESYNSPLHF.

The chain carries TRBV5-6 and TRBJ2-7; 10 bases are shared with TRBD1. The V gene's germline CDR1 is SGHDT and CDR2 YYEEEE. The V gene end was trimmed by 3 bases and the J gene end by 4 bases; junction bases not matched to a gene: 4. This CDR3 is built from 14 residues. In nucleotides, the CDR3 is TGTGCCAGCAGCTCCCGGGACAGGGGATACGAGCAGTACTTC. Translation gives CASSSRDRGYEQYF.

V is TRBV6-5 and J is TRBJ1-1, with 7 nucleotides matching TRBD1. Per the germline V gene, CDR1 is MNHEY and CDR2 is SVGAGI. V was clipped by 2 bases and J by 0 bases; unmatched bases: 6. This CDR3 is built from 16 residues. The CDR3 coding sequence is TGTGCCAGCAGTTACGGGTCAGGGGGACTGAACACTGAAGCTTTCTTT. It is translated as CASSYGSGGLNTEAFF.

V usage is TRBV7-2 and J usage is TRBJ1-1, with unresolved D. The CDR3 has 17 amino acids. Germline loops: CDR1 SGHTA, CDR2 FQGNSA. Trimming removed 2 bases from V and 3 bases from J, with 19 bases in between. For the CDR3, the DNA is TGTGCCAGCAGCTTACGGCAGCATGCCCTGAGGGACACTGAAGCTTTCTTT. Protein: CASSLRQHALRDTEAFF.

The chain has TRBV9 and TRBJ2-5, with TRBD2 matching 9 bases. Trimming removed 0 bases from V and 2 bases from J; junction bases left unmatched: 8. The CDR3 consists of 17 residues. CDR1 SGDLS and CDR2 YYNGEE come from the germline V gene. DNA of the CDR3: TGTGCCAGCAGCGTAGCATCAGCGGGAGGAGGTCAAGAGACCCAGTACTTC. Amino acid sequence: CASSVASAGGGQETQYF. The variable domain in full, completed from reference TRBV9 and TRBJ2-5, reads DSGVTQTPKHLITATGQRVTLRCSPRSGDLSVYWYQQSLDQGLQFLIQYYNGEERAKGNILERFSAQQFPDLHSELNLSSLELGDSALYFCASSVASAGGGQETQYFGPGTRLLVL.

Only one count was recorded for this clone. CDR3 nucleotides: TGTGCCAGCAGCTTAACTAGCGGGAGCTTCTACAATGAGCAGTTCTTC. Its translation is CASSLTSGSFYNEQFF. The chain carries TRBV5-8 and TRBJ2-1; 11 bases match TRBD2. V gave up 2 bases and J gave up 3 bases; unmatched junction bases: 4. This CDR3 comprises 16 residues. The V gene's germline CDR1 is SGHTS and CDR2 YDEGEE.

On this clone: Different DNA sequences within this sample yield the same CDR3. This chain connects TRBV6-1 to TRBJ1-5, with TRBD1 matching over 7 bases. Germline V gives CDR1 MNHNS, CDR2 SASEGT. The CDR3 runs 15 residues. V trimming: 2 bases; J trimming: 1 base; junction bases outside the gene matches: 2. Here the CDR3 reads CASSEWGQSNQPQHF. The CDR3 region has the DNA TGTGCCAGCAGTGAATGGGGACAGAGCAATCAGCCCCAGCATTTT.